The 13 T cell receptor beta chains presented below share a single source sample, sequenced in a study of blood T cell repertoires in COVID-19. The method was immunoSEQ multiplex PCR; TCRdb's version includes in-frame clones alone and lacks a portion of them. Counted here are 130,000 to 150,000 clones, about three quarters occurring once; the ten biggest clones make up around 2.1%. The sequenced sample was peripheral blood. The receptors were gathered from a woman aged 55-70 years with acute or convalescent COVID-19.

The chain employs TRBV10-2 and TRBJ2-7, with TRBD2 matching 13 bases. The length of the CDR3 is 15 residues. Germline lookup yields CDR1 WSHSY and CDR2 SAAADI. Unmatched junction bases numbered 7, after V lost 6 bases and J lost 5 bases. The CDR3 reads CASRLGTSGTDEQYF. CDR3 nucleotides: TGCGCCAGCAGACTCGGGACTAGCGGGACCGACGAGCAGTACTTC.

J is TRBJ1-1 and V is TRBV4-1, with 7 nucleotides matching TRBD1. Germline CDR1 MGHRA, CDR2 YSYEKL. Trimming took 2 bases from V and 5 from J; bases not matched to a gene: 11. The CDR3 length is 16 residues. The CDR3: CASSQTTGVTRTEAFF. Written as DNA, the CDR3 is TGCGCCAGCAGCCAAACCACAGGGGTAACTCGTACTGAAGCTTTCTTT.

The chain carries TRBV6-5 and TRBJ1-2; D uncertain. The V gene's germline CDR1 is MNHEY and CDR2 SVGAGI. Trimming cost V 0 bases and J 1 base, with 12 bases left between them. There are 16 residues in the CDR3. In nucleotides, the CDR3 is TGTGCCAGCAGTTACTCACTGCGGAGGAGTAACTATGGCTACACCTTC. Translation gives CASSYSLRRSNYGYTF.

The V and J genes are TRBV9 and TRBJ1-2; D remains ambiguous. This CDR3 has 15 amino acids. Between the trimmed V and J ends, which lost 0 bases and 7 bases, there was a span of 16 bases. Germline-derived CDR1 and CDR2 are SGDLS and YYNGEE. The CDR3 nucleotides are TGTGCCAGCAGCGTAGAAGGTACAACGACTCTTGGCTACACCTTC. Translated, it gives CASSVEGTTTLGYTF.

The chain couples TRBV28 to TRBJ2-1; tentatively, D is TRBD1 (6 bases). The CDR3 totals 18 residues. Trimming cost V 2 bases and J 2 bases, with 19 bases left between them. Germline V gives CDR1 MDHEN, CDR2 SYDVKM. In DNA form, the CDR3 reads TGTGCCAGCAGTTTACTCATAAAACAGGGAGTCACCTACAATGAGCAGTTCTTC. Its translation: CASSLLIKQGVTYNEQFF.

This chain uses TRBV9 with TRBJ1-1, with 12 bases fitting TRBD1. CDR1 and CDR2 from the germline V gene are SGDLS and YYNGEE. This CDR3 region has 17 residues. After removal of 3 bases from V and 10 bases from J, the junction contained 16 bases not matched to a gene. In DNA form, the CDR3 reads TGTGCCAGCAGCGGATCGCCCTCCCGGGACAGGGGGCGTGCAGCTTTCTTT. Amino acid sequence: CASSGSPSRDRGRAAFF.

The chain couples TRBV5-6 to TRBJ1-6; TRBD1 is a possible D gene (6 bases). The CDR3 runs 15 residues. CDR1 and CDR2 (germline): SGHDT, YYEEEE. V lost 2 bases to trimming and J lost 4 bases, with 10 bases between them. This chain's CDR3 is CASSFGQSYNSPLHF. CDR3 coding DNA: TGTGCCAGCAGCTTCGGACAGTCTTATAATTCACCCCTCCACTTT. Drawing the rest from reference TRBV5-6 and TRBJ1-6, the complete variable domain is DAGVTQSPTHLIKTRGQQVTLRCSPKSGHDTVSWYQQALGQGPQFIFQYYEEEERQRGNFPDRFSGHQFPNYSSELNVNALLLGDSALYLCASSFGQSYNSPLHFGNGTRLTVT.

The rearrangement uses TRBV4-1 and TRBJ2-7; 8 bases align to TRBD2. The V and J ends lost 0 bases and 4 bases, in that order; junction bases with no gene match: 11. The CDR3 is made up of 17 amino acids. CDR1 is MGHRA and CDR2 is YSYEKL in the germline V gene. In nucleotides, the CDR3 is TGCGCCAGCAGCCAAGAACCGACTAGCGCCCAGCGGTACGAGCAGTACTTC. Residues: CASSQEPTSAQRYEQYF.

The chain has TRBV7-9 and TRBJ1-5; 7 nucleotides align to TRBD1. J was trimmed by 5 bases and V by 4 bases; bases with no gene match: 11. Germline V gives CDR1 SEHNR, CDR2 FQNEAQ (reference sequence). This CDR3 has 16 amino acids. CDR3 sequence reads: CASSSRGDRAYQPQHF. CDR3 bases: TGTGCCAGCAGCTCTAGGGGCGACAGGGCCTATCAGCCCCAGCATTTT.

The chain couples TRBV18 to TRBJ2-4; D uncertain. The V gene lost 3 bases and the J gene lost 3 bases, with 6 bases spanning the gap. The CDR3 is made up of 13 amino acids. In germline, CDR1 is KGHSH, CDR2 LQKENI. CDR3 coding DNA: TGTGCCAGCTCACCTCTCGTCAAAAACATTCAGTACTTC. Its translation is CASSPLVKNIQYF.

This clone showed up many times. The chain joins TRBV11-2 to TRBJ1-6, with 8 bases matching TRBD1. The CDR3 has 16 residues. The ends lost 5 bases at V and 9 bases at J; junction bases unmatched: 12. Germline lookup yields CDR1 SGHAT and CDR2 FQNNGV. The CDR3 nucleotides read TGTGCCAGCAGCCCGATCCGGACAGGGATAGGTTCACCCCTCCACTTT. It encodes CASSPIRTGIGSPLHF. The full variable domain, with the rest looked up from reference TRBV11-2 and TRBJ1-6, is EAGVAQSPRYKIIEKRQSVAFWCNPISGHATLYWYQQILGQGPKLLIQFQNNGVVDDSQLPKDRFSAERLKGVDSTLKIQPAKLEDSAVYLCASSPIRTGIGSPLHFGNGTRLTVT.

The chain links TRBV9 to TRBJ2-2; 7 bases match TRBD2. V was clipped by 7 bases and J by 7 bases; unmatched bases: 7. The V gene's germline CDR1 is SGDLS and CDR2 YYNGEE. CDR3 size: 13 residues. Here the CDR3 DNA reads TGTGCCAGCGGACGAGGGAGGGTCGGGGAGCTGTTTTTT. Protein product: CASGRGRVGELFF.

The chain is built from TRBV28 and TRBJ2-7; 7 bases line up with TRBD2. The trim removed 1 base at V and 4 bases at J, leaving 13 bases unmatched. The germline V gene has CDR1 MDHEN and CDR2 SYDVKM. This CDR3 spans 17 amino acids. CDR3 protein: CASSLLARSGARYEQYF. In DNA form, the CDR3 reads TGTGCCAGCAGTTTATTGGCCAGAAGCGGGGCCAGATACGAGCAGTACTTC.